The clone carrying this TCR beta chain has a single count. The data originate from a study of blood T cell repertoires in COVID-19. CDR3 length equals 15 residues. V shed 5 bases and J shed 1 base, with 15 bases lying between them. Germline V CDR1 and CDR2: MDHEN, SYDVKM. Sequencing used immunoSEQ multiplex PCR; TCRdb keeps in-frame clones, though not all of them. The repertoire holds some 460,000 clones, around 89% seen once, with roughly 4% in the top ten. Source material: peripheral blood. The TCR was taken from a woman in her twenties or thirties with acute or convalescent COVID-19. The rearrangement joins TRBV28 to TRBJ2-7; D is perhaps TRBD2 (7 bases). The CDR3, as DNA: TGTGCCAGCAGTGGGGTAGGGGGGGCATCCTACGAGCAGTACTTC. Its translation: CASSGVGGASYEQYF.